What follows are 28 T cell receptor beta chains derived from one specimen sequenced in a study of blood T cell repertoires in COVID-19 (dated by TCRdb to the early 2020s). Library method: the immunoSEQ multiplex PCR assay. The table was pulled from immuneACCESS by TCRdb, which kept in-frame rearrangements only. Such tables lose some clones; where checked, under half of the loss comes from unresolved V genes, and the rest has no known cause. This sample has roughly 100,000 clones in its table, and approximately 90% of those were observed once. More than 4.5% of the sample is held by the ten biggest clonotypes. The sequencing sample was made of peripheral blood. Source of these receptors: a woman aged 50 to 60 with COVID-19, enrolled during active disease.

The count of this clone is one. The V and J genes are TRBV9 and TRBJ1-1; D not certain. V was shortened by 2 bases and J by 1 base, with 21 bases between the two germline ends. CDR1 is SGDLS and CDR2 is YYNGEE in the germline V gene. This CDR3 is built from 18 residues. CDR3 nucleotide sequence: TGTGCCAGCAGCGTGTTAGAGAGGGAATGGTCCGAGAACACTGAAGCTTTCTTT. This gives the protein CASSVLEREWSENTEAFF.

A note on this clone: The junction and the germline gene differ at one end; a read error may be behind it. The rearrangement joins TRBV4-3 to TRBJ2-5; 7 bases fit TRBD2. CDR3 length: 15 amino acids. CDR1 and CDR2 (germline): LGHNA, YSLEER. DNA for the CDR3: TGCGCCAGCAGCCAAATCGGTCTAGCGGTCTACGGAATAGACTTC. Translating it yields CASSQIGLAVYGIDF.

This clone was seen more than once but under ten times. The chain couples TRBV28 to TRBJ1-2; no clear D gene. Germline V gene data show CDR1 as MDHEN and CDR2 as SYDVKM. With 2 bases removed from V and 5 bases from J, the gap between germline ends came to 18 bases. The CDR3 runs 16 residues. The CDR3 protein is CASSLMGAGKGYGYTF. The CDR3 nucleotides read TGTGCCAGCAGTTTAATGGGCGCCGGGAAAGGGTATGGCTACACCTTC.

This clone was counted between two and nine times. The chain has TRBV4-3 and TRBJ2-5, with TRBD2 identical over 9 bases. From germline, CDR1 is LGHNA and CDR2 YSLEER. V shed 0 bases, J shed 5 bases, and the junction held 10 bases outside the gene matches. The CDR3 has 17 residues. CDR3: CASSQDLIPSGAETQYF. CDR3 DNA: TGCGCCAGCAGCCAAGATCTTATACCTAGCGGGGCGGAGACCCAGTACTTC.

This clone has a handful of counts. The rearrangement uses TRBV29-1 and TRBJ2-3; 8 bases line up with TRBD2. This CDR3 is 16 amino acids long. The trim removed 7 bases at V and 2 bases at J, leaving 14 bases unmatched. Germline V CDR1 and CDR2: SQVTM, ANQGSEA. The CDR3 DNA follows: TGCAGCGCGTACCGGGGGGGCCTAGCGGACACAGATACGCAGTATTTT. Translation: CSAYRGGLADTDTQYF.

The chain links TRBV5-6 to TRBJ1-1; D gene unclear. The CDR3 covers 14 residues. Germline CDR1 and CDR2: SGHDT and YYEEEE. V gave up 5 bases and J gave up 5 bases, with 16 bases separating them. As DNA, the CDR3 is TGTGCCAGCAGTCTGTGGGCTGAAAATACTGAAGCTTTCTTT. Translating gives CASSLWAENTEAFF.

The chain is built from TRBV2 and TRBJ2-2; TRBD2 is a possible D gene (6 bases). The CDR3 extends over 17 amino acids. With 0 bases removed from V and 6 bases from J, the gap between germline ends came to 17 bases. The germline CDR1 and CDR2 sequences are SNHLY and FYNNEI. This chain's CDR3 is CASSEAWRLGGAGELFF. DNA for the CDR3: TGTGCCAGCAGTGAAGCGTGGAGACTAGGAGGGGCCGGGGAGCTGTTTTTT.

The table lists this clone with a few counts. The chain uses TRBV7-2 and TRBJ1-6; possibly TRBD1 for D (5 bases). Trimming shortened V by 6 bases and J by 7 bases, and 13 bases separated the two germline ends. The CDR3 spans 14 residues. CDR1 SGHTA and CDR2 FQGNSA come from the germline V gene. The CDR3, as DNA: TGTGCCAGCAGTTCAGGGTTTAGCAATTCACCCCTCCACTTT. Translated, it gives CASSSGFSNSPLHF.

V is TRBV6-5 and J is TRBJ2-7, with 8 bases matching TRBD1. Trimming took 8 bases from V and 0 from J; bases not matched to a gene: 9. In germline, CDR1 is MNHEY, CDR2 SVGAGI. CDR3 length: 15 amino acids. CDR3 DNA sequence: TGTGCCAGCGGGGATACAGGGGGTCTCTCCTACGAGCAGTACTTC. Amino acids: CASGDTGGLSYEQYF.

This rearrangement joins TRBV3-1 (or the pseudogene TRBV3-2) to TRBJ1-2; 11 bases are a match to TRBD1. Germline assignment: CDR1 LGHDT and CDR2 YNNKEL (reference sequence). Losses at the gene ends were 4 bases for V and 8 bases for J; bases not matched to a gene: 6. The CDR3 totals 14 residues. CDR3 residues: CASSPRDRGDGYTF. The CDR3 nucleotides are TGTGCCAGCAGCCCGCGGGACAGGGGGGACGGCTACACCTTC.

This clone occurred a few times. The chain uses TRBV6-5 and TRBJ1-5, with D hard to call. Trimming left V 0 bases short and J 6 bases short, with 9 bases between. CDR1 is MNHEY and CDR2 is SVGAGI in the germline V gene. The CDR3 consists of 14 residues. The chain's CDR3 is CASSYSERGQPQHF. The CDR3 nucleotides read TGTGCCAGCAGTTACTCGGAGCGGGGTCAGCCCCAGCATTTT.

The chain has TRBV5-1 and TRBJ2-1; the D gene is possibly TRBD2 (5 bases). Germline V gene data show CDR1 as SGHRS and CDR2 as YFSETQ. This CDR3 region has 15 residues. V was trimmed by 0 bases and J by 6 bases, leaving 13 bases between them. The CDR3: CASSLVGAGPNEQFF. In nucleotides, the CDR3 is TGCGCCAGCAGCTTGGTTGGCGCGGGCCCCAATGAGCAGTTCTTC.

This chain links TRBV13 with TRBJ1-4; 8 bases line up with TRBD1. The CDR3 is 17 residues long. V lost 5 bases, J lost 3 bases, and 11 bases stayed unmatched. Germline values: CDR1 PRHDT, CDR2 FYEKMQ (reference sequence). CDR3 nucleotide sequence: TGTGCCAGCAGCCCAAGGACAGGGAAGGGGGCTAATGAAAAACTGTTTTTT. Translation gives CASSPRTGKGANEKLFF. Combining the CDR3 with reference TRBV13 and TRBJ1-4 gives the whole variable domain AAGVIQSPRHLIKEKRETATLKCYPIPRHDTVYWYQQGPGQDPQFLISFYEKMQSDKGSIPDRFSAQQFSDYHSELNMSSLELGDSALYFCASSPRTGKGANEKLFFGSGTQLSVL.

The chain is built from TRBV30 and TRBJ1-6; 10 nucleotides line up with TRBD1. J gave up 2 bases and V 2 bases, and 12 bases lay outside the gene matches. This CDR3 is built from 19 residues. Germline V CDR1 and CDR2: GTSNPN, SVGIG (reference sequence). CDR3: CAWSTSGQGFVTYNSPLHF. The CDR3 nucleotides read TGTGCCTGGAGTACCTCGGGACAGGGGTTTGTTACCTATAATTCACCCCTCCACTTT.

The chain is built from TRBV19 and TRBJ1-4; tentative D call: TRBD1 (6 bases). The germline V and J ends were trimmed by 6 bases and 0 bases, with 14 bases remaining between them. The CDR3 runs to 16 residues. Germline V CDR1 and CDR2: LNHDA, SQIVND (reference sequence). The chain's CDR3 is CASRGARGPTNEKLFF. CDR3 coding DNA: TGTGCCAGTAGAGGGGCCAGGGGACCAACTAATGAAAAACTGTTTTTT. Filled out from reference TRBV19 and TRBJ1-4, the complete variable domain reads DGGITQSPKYLFRKEGQNVTLSCEQNLNHDAMYWYRQDPGQGLRLIYYSQIVNDFQKGDIAEGYSVSREKKESFPLTVTSAQKNPTAFYLCASRGARGPTNEKLFFGSGTQLSVL.

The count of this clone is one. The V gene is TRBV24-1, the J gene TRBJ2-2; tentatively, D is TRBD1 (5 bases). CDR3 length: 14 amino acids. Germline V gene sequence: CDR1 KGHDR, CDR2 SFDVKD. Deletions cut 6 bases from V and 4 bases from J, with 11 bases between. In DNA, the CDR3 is TGTGCCACCAGTACAGGTGGTCGCACCGGGGAGCTGTTTTTT. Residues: CATSTGGRTGELFF.

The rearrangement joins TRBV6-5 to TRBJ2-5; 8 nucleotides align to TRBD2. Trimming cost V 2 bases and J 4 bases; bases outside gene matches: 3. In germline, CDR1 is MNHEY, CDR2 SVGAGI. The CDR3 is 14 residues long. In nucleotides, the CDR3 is TGTGCCAGCAGTTACGCCAGCGGGAGAGAGACCCAGTACTTC. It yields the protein CASSYASGRETQYF.

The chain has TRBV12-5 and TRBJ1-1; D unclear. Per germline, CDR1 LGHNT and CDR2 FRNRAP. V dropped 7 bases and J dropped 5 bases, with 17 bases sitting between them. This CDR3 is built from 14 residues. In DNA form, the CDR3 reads TGTGCTAGTGCCCTCGGACTGACTGGGACTGAAGCTTTCTTT. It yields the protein CASALGLTGTEAFF. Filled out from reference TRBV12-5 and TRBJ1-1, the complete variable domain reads DARVTQTPRHKVTEMGQEVTMRCQPILGHNTVFWYRQTMMQGLELLAYFRNRAPLDDSGMPKDRFSAEMPDATLATLKIQPSEPRDSAVYFCASALGLTGTEAFFGQGTRLTVV.

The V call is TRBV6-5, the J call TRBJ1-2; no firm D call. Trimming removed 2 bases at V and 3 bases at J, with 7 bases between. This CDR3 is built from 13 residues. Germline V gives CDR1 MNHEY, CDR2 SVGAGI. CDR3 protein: CASSYGSYYGYTF. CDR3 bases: TGTGCCAGCAGTTACGGGAGTTACTATGGCTACACCTTC.

DNA of the CDR3: TGTGCCAGCAGAAAAGGGGGGGATGAAAAACTGTTTTTT. This codes for CASRKGGDEKLFF. This chain links TRBV6-5 with TRBJ1-4, with a tentative D call TRBD1 (6 bases). Germline-derived CDR1 and CDR2 are MNHEY and SVGAGI. The length of the CDR3 is 13 residues. Trimming pared 6 bases from V and 6 bases from J, leaving 11 bases between.

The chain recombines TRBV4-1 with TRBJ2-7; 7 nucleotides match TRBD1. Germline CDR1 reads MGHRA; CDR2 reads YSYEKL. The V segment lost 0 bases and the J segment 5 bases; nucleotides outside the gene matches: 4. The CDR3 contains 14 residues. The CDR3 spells CASSQDQGENEQYF. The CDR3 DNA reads TGCGCCAGCAGCCAAGATCAGGGGGAAAACGAGCAGTACTTC.

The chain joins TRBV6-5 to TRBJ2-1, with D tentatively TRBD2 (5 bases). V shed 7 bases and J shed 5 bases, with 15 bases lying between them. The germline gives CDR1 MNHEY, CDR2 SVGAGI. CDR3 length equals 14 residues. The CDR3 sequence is CASMKRTLDNEQFF. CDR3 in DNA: TGTGCCAGCATGAAGCGGACCCTTGACAATGAGCAGTTCTTC.

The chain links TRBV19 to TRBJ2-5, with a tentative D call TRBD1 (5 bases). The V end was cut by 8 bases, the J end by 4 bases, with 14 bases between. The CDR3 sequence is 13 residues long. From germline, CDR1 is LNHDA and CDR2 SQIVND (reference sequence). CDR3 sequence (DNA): TGTGCCAGTCAATCAGGGATGGTAGAGACCCAGTACTTC. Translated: CASQSGMVETQYF.

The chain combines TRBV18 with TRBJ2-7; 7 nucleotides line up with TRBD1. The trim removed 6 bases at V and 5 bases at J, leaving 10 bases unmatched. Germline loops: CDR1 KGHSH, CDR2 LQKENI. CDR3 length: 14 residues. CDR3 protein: CASSRPGTDHEQYF. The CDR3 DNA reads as TGTGCCAGCTCTCGACCTGGGACAGATCACGAGCAGTACTTC.

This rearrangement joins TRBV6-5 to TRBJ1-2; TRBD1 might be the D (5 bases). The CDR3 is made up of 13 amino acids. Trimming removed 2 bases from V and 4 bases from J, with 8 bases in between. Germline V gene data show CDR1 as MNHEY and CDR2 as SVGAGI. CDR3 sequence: CASSYRQGYGYTF. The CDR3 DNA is TGTGCCAGCAGTTACCGGCAGGGCTATGGCTACACCTTC.

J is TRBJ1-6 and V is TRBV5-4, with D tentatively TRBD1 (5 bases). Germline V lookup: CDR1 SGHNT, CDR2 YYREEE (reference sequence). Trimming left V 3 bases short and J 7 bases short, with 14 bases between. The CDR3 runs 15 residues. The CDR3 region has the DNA TGTGCCAGCAGCTCGACCGACAAGGGGAATTCACCCCTCCACTTT. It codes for CASSSTDKGNSPLHF.

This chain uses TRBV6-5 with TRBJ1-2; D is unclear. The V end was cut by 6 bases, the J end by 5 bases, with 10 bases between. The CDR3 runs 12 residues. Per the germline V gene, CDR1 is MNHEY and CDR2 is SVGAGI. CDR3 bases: TGTGCCAGCAGGATGGGCAGATATGGCTACACCTTC. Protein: CASRMGRYGYTF.

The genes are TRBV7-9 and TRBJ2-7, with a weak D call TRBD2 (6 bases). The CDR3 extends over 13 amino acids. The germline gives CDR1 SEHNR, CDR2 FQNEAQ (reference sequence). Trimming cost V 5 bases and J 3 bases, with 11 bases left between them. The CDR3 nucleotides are TGTGCCAGCAGCCAAACCGGGAGCTACGAGCAGTACTTC. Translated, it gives CASSQTGSYEQYF.